This T cell receptor beta chain was retrieved from a study of cytomegalovirus exposure and HLA in healthy donors. Germline V gene data show CDR1 as SGHVS and CDR2 as FQNEAQ. Trimming shortened V by 1 base and J by 0 bases, and 7 bases separated the two germline ends. This CDR3 region has 14 residues. The study, taken as a whole, reports: TCR association rates varied by HLA locus in a later analysis, with DRB1 highest and HLA-C lowest. In a later analysis, an Asian-associated ancestry cluster reportedly showed fewer N-insertions than the 666-donor mean. The study reported that TCR beta sequences accurately predicted HLA-A and HLA-B alleles in most subjects.

In regard to this clone: Its matching antigen is unknown.

The PCR ran on 60 Vbeta and 13 Jbeta primers. TCRdb keeps only in-frame clones here, not all; method: immunoSEQ multiplex PCR. The data contain approximately 150,000 clones, 77% of them singletons. The sample consisted of PBMCs. The sequence derives from a woman younger than 45 in good health and CMV-seropositive. The chain has TRBV7-8 and TRBJ2-7; D might be TRBD2 (5 bases). CDR3 sequence reads: CASSLVGSSYEQYF. Here the CDR3 DNA reads TGTGCCAGCAGCTTAGTGGGGAGCTCCTACGAGCAGTACTTC.